The 23 T cell receptor beta chains below were found in one sample sequenced in a study of lung T cells in sarcoidosis with Löfgren's syndrome. TCRdb itself ran the reads through MiXCR, one entry per CDR3 protein. The table lists 60,000 to 65,000 distinct CDR3 sequences, 21% of them singletons, with 2% to 2.5% in the top ten. Specimen: CD4+ T cells from PBMCs. All receptors come from a human donor with sarcoidosis (Löfgren's syndrome or another form), or a control subject (not recorded which).

In its sample, this clonotype was seen many times. The CDR3 region has the DNA TGTGCCAGCAGTTTCGACAGGGGCGGAGCCAACGTCCTGACTTTC. Residues: CASSFDRGGANVLTF. V usage is TRBV6-1 and J usage is TRBJ2-6; TRBD1 matches 8 bases. This CDR3 has 15 residues. J lost 7 bases, V lost 5 bases, and 7 bases had no gene match. Germline values: CDR1 MNHNS, CDR2 SASEGT.

The V gene is TRBV20-1, the J gene TRBJ1-2, with TRBD1 matching over 10 bases. CDR3 size: 13 residues. V lost 5 bases and J lost 7; bases outside the gene matches: 7. Germline assignment: CDR1 DFQATT and CDR2 SNEGSKA (reference sequence). CDR3 protein: CSAYTTGGIGYTF. The CDR3 region has the DNA TGCAGTGCTTATACGACAGGGGGCATTGGCTACACCTTC.

This clonotype showed up just a few times. The genes are TRBV10-1 and TRBJ2-5; D uncertain. The V and J ends lost 2 bases and 7 bases respectively, with 11 bases between them. The germline V gene encodes CDR1 WNHNN and CDR2 SYGVQD (reference sequence). The CDR3 totals 13 residues. The CDR3 is CASSELVVGTQYF. Here the CDR3 DNA reads TGCGCCAGCAGTGAGCTAGTGGTTGGGACCCAGTACTTC.

About this clonotype: A much larger clone lies a single base off, so this may be a read error. The conserved final phenylalanine or tryptophan is absent from the CDR3, which likely points to a read error. The V and J genes are TRBV7-9 and TRBJ1-1; 7 bases align to TRBD1. The length of the CDR3 is 14 residues. Per germline, CDR1 SEHNR and CDR2 FQNEAQ (reference sequence). The V gene end was trimmed by 4 bases and the J gene end by 8 bases; junction bases not matched to a gene: 10. The CDR3 DNA reads as TGTGCCAGCAGCTGGACGGACAGGATGGACGAAGCTTTCCTT. Its translation is CASSWTDRMDEAFL.

This clonotype has at least ten counts. V and J are TRBV12-3 or TRBV12-4 and TRBJ1-2, with 7 nucleotides matching TRBD1. J lost 4 bases, V lost 3 bases, and 2 bases had no gene match. The CDR3 extends over 13 amino acids. The CDR3 nucleotides are TGTGCCAGCAGTTTCCGACAGGGCTATGGCTACACCTTC. Translating it yields CASSFRQGYGYTF.

Turning to this clonotype: A junction boundary mismatches the germline segment, possibly from a read error. The chain uses TRBV19 and TRBJ2-2, with 7 bases matching TRBD1. This CDR3 is built from 16 residues. Germline CDR1 is LNHDA and CDR2 is SQIVND (reference sequence). The CDR3 DNA sequence: TGTGCCAGTAGGCAACCGACAGGGATAGGCACCGTGGAGCTGTTTTTT. Translation: CASRQPTGIGTVELFF.

This clonotype was seen a few times. This sequence joins TRBV4-1 and TRBJ2-3; perhaps TRBD2 as D (6 bases). Trimming took off 1 base at V and 0 bases at J, with 11 bases between the two ends. The CDR3 sequence is 16 residues long. Per the germline V gene, CDR1 is MGHRA and CDR2 is YSYEKL. The CDR3 sequence is CASSQATGTSTDTQYF. The CDR3 bases are TGCGCCAGCAGCCAAGCGACGGGGACTAGCACAGATACGCAGTATTTT.

This clonotype occurred many times. This chain joins TRBV6-1 and TRBJ2-1; a weak D match, TRBD2 (6 bases). V was shortened by 6 bases and J by 2 bases, with 14 bases between the two germline ends. There are 15 residues in the CDR3. Looked up from germline, CDR1 is MNHNS and CDR2 is SASEGT. The CDR3 bases are TGTGCCAGCAGGCCCAGGCGGGGAACCTACAATGAGCAGTTCTTC. Translating it yields CASRPRRGTYNEQFF.

This clonotype has a handful of counts. This chain links TRBV29-1 with TRBJ2-1, with D maybe TRBD2 (6 bases). The length of the CDR3 is 13 residues. Looked up from germline, CDR1 is SQVTM and CDR2 is ANQGSEA. V dropped 6 bases and J dropped 0 bases, with 9 bases sitting between them. CDR3 amino acids: CSVRRASYNEQFF. CDR3 bases: TGCAGCGTAAGGAGGGCCTCCTACAATGAGCAGTTCTTC.

This clonotype has at least ten counts. The gene calls are TRBV20-1 and TRBJ2-3, with TRBD2 identical over 9 bases. Per the germline V gene, CDR1 is DFQATT and CDR2 is SNEGSKA (reference sequence). J was trimmed by 2 bases and V by 3 bases; bases with no gene match: 6. This CDR3 comprises 15 residues. CDR3 in amino acids: CSARLLAGPTDTQYF. The DNA of the CDR3 is TGCAGTGCTAGGTTGCTAGCGGGGCCCACAGATACGCAGTATTTT.

In its sample, this clonotype was seen a few times. The CDR3 DNA reads TGTGCCAGCAGTTTCGGGTCCGCTAGCGGGAGTTACAATGAGCAGTTCTTC. Translating gives CASSFGSASGSYNEQFF. The V gene is TRBV28, the J gene TRBJ2-1, with 10 positions matching TRBD2. The CDR3 consists of 17 residues. The germline V gene encodes CDR1 MDHEN and CDR2 SYDVKM. J was trimmed by 4 bases and V by 3 bases; bases with no gene match: 9.

The sample holds many counts of this clonotype. CDR3 amino acids: CASIRGTANEKLFF. As DNA, the CDR3 is TGTGCCAGCATTCGAGGAACAGCTAATGAAAAACTGTTTTTT. The chain is built from TRBV28 and TRBJ1-4; no clear D gene. V was trimmed by 7 bases and J by 3 bases, leaving 12 bases between them. CDR1 and CDR2 from the germline V gene are MDHEN and SYDVKM. The CDR3 has 14 residues.

The V and J genes are TRBV7-9 and TRBJ2-7, with 9 bases matching TRBD1. CDR1 is SEHNR and CDR2 is FQNEAQ in the germline V gene (reference sequence). This CDR3 is 15 amino acids long. The J segment lost 0 bases and the V segment lost 3 bases, leaving 3 bases of the junction unmatched. For the CDR3, the DNA is TGTGCCAGCAGCTTGGGGACAGGGAGCTCCTACGAGCAGTACGTC. Its translation is CASSLGTGSSYEQYV.

This clonotype was found many times. The chain combines TRBV7-2 with TRBJ2-1; perhaps TRBD2 as D (6 bases). V was trimmed by 3 bases and J by 5 bases, leaving 11 bases between them. Germline assignment: CDR1 SGHTA and CDR2 FQGNSA. This CDR3 comprises 14 residues. The CDR3 sequence: CASSFSGIHNEQFF. In DNA form, the CDR3 reads TGTGCCAGCAGCTTTAGCGGCATTCACAATGAGCAGTTCTTC.

This clonotype has ten or more counts. This rearrangement joins TRBV28 to TRBJ2-2, with no clear D. The length of the CDR3 is 13 residues. Trimming stripped 10 bases from V and 2 bases from J, with 11 bases between. In germline, CDR1 is MDHEN, CDR2 SYDVKM. CDR3 sequence: CATAGPNTGELFF. CDR3 in DNA: TGTGCCACTGCCGGGCCCAACACCGGGGAGCTGTTTTTT.

This clonotype was found many times. The V call is TRBV7-8, the J call TRBJ1-3; D is unresolved. The germline V gene encodes CDR1 SGHVS and CDR2 FQNEAQ. Trimming shortened V by 1 base and J by 4 bases, and 5 bases separated the two germline ends. This CDR3 spans 13 amino acids. Here the CDR3 DNA reads TGTGCCAGCAGCTTAGGTGCGGGAAACACCATATATTTT. Translated: CASSLGAGNTIYF.

This clonotype was seen ten or more times. The rearrangement uses TRBV4-3 and TRBJ2-3; D not certain. Germline V gives CDR1 LGHNA, CDR2 YSLEER. This CDR3 contains 15 residues. V gave up 5 bases and J gave up 1 base, with 13 bases separating them. The CDR3 is CASSKKASGTDTQYF. The CDR3 nucleotides are TGCGCCAGCAGCAAGAAGGCAAGCGGCACAGATACGCAGTATTTT.

This clonotype has at least ten counts. This chain joins TRBV6-6 and TRBJ2-5, with no clear D. V lost 0 bases and J 5 bases, leaving 10 bases between the germline ends. Germline-derived CDR1 and CDR2 are MNHNY and SVGAGI (reference sequence). This CDR3 has 14 residues. The CDR3 loop reads CASSYSWGEETQYF. In DNA form, the CDR3 reads TGTGCCAGCAGTTACTCGTGGGGTGAGGAGACCCAGTACTTC.

The sample holds a few counts of this clonotype. The gene calls are TRBV3-1 and TRBJ1-3; 7 nucleotides match TRBD1. Germline V CDR1 and CDR2: LGHDT, YNNKEL (reference sequence). The V segment lost 3 bases and the J segment 2 bases; nucleotides outside the gene matches: 4. The CDR3 runs 15 residues. The CDR3 DNA reads TGTGCCAGCAGCCAGGACAGGCTCACTGGAAACACCATATATTTT. Its protein product is CASSQDRLTGNTIYF. Based on the CDR3 plus reference TRBV3-1 and TRBJ1-3, the full variable domain is DTAVSQTPKYLVTQMGNDKSIKCEQNLGHDTMYWYKQDSKKFLKIMFSYNNKELIINETVPNRFSPKSPDKAHLNLHINSLELGDSAVYFCASSQDRLTGNTIYFGEGSWLTVV.

This clonotype has more than one count but fewer than ten. The chain couples TRBV18 to TRBJ2-7; 8 bases fit TRBD1. The germline V gene encodes CDR1 KGHSH and CDR2 LQKENI. Germline trimming cut 3 bases from V and 5 bases from J; bases unmatched to any gene: 6. The CDR3 has 14 amino acids. CDR3 sequence: CASSPGQVFHEQYF. The CDR3 bases are TGTGCCAGCTCACCGGGACAGGTCTTCCACGAGCAGTACTTC.

This clonotype was counted once. Mismatch with germline at one junction end may stem from a read error. V is TRBV18 and J is TRBJ1-1, with 9 bases that match TRBD1. The CDR3 spans 16 residues. CDR1 is KGHSH and CDR2 is LQKENI in the germline V gene. The CDR3 sequence is CVSSPLGTGSNTEAFF. CDR3 DNA: TGTGTCAGCTCACCACTAGGGACAGGGTCCAACACTGAAGCTTTCTTT.

The gene calls are TRBV5-1 and TRBJ2-3; tentatively, D is TRBD2 (6 bases). Germline V gives CDR1 SGHRS, CDR2 YFSETQ. V lost 3 bases and J lost 4, with 12 bases in between. The CDR3 has 14 amino acids. The CDR3 sequence is CASSSTSIADTQYF. DNA for the CDR3: TGCGCCAGCAGCTCCACTAGCATTGCAGATACGCAGTATTTT.

Points on this clonotype: The junction does not match germline at one end; this may be a read error. The chain is built from TRBV6-4 and TRBJ2-1; 14 nucleotides match TRBD2. The V gene's germline CDR1 is MRHNA and CDR2 SNTAGT. The CDR3 contains 21 residues. The CDR3 nucleotides are TGTGCCAGCAGTGAGTACCGCGGGACTAGCGGGAGTCAGAAGATCTACAATGAGCGGTTCTTC. This codes for CASSEYRGTSGSQKIYNERFF.